One and the same sample provided the 13 T cell receptor beta chains below, sequenced in a study of CD8 T cells in Susac syndrome. RNA totalling roughly 0.45 to 1 ug underwent reverse transcription with random hexamers. TCRdb re-called the immunoSEQ multiplex PCR reads through MiXCR, storing one row per CDR3 protein. The sample includes roughly 140,000 distinct CDR3 sequences, approximately 96% of them seen just once. Sequencing was performed on CD4+ T cells from PBMCs. The source is a human donor with Susac syndrome.

This clonotype has a single count. The chain has TRBV20-1 and TRBJ2-4, with D perhaps matching TRBD2 (7 bases). Germline V gene sequence: CDR1 DFQATT, CDR2 SNEGSKA (reference sequence). Deletions cut 6 bases from V and 2 bases from J, with 20 bases between. The CDR3 runs 16 residues. As DNA, the CDR3 is TGCAGTGCAACTCCTGGGGGGGGCTCTCCCAAAAACATTCAGTACTTC. Its translation is CSATPGGGSPKNIQYF.

The genes are TRBV14 and TRBJ1-1; 8 positions match TRBD1. Germline CDR1 and CDR2: SGHDN and FVKESK. V lost 5 bases, J lost 2 bases, and 10 bases stayed unmatched. CDR3 size: 16 residues. The CDR3 nucleotides read TGTGCCAGCAGCAGATCAGCAGGGGGCCGTAACACTGAAGCTTTCTTT. Its translation: CASSRSAGGRNTEAFF. Filled out from reference TRBV14 and TRBJ1-1, the complete variable domain reads EAGVTQFPSHSVIEKGQTVTLRCDPISGHDNLYWYRRVMGKEIKFLLHFVKESKQDESGMPNNRFLAERTGGTYSTLKVQPAELEDSGVYFCASSRSAGGRNTEAFFGQGTRLTVV.

This clonotype was picked up one time. The V and J genes are TRBV15 and TRBJ1-2, with a possible D match to TRBD1 (5 bases). The germline V and J ends were trimmed by 0 bases and 6 bases, with 17 bases remaining between them. The CDR3 is made up of 16 amino acids. Germline loops: CDR1 LNHNV, CDR2 YYDKDF (reference sequence). In nucleotides, the CDR3 is TGTGCCACCAGCAGAGAAATCGGCCCCGGGGGAGATGGCTACACCTTC. This gives the protein CATSREIGPGGDGYTF. Filled out from reference TRBV15 and TRBJ1-2, the complete variable domain reads DAMVIQNPRYQVTQFGKPVTLSCSQTLNHNVMYWYQQKSSQAPKLLFHYYDKDFNNEADTPDNFQSRRPNTSFCFLDIRSPGLGDTAMYLCATSREIGPGGDGYTFGSGTRLTVV.

CDR3 amino acids: CSALGPGETQYF. The DNA of the CDR3 is TGCAGTGCCTTGGGACCGGGGGAGACCCAGTACTTC. The J gene is TRBJ2-5, the V gene TRBV20-1; the D gene could be TRBD1 or TRBD2 (5 bases each). The CDR3 length is 12 residues. CDR1 and CDR2 from the germline V gene are DFQATT and SNEGSKA (reference sequence). Trimming pared 6 bases from V and 5 bases from J, leaving 13 bases between.

This clonotype was detected once. The chain has TRBV11-2 and TRBJ2-2; TRBD2 agrees at 8 bases. V dropped 5 bases and J dropped 4; count of bases not matched to a gene: 6. This CDR3 has 15 amino acids. The germline V gene has CDR1 SGHAT and CDR2 FQNNGV. In DNA, the CDR3 is TGTGCCAGCAGCCCTAGCGGGTTAGGCACCGGGGAGCTGTTTTTT. It yields the protein CASSPSGLGTGELFF. Looking up the rest from reference TRBV11-2 and TRBJ2-2 gives the full variable domain: EAGVAQSPRYKIIEKRQSVAFWCNPISGHATLYWYQQILGQGPKLLIQFQNNGVVDDSQLPKDRFSAERLKGVDSTLKIQPAKLEDSAVYLCASSPSGLGTGELFFGEGSRLTVL.

The chain combines TRBV15 with TRBJ2-5, with 8 bases lining up with TRBD2. The CDR3 runs 15 residues. V lost 0 bases, J lost 5 bases, and 5 bases stayed unmatched. CDR1 is LNHNV, CDR2 YYDKDF, per germline (reference sequence). The CDR3 loop reads CATSRDRGGRETQYF. Written as DNA, the CDR3 is TGTGCCACCAGCAGAGACCGGGGGGGCCGCGAGACCCAGTACTTC.

The rearrangement links TRBV20-1 to TRBJ2-7, with D perhaps TRBD1 (5 bases). V dropped 1 base and J dropped 5 bases, with 12 bases sitting between them. The CDR3 is made up of 13 amino acids. Germline lookup yields CDR1 DFQATT and CDR2 SNEGSKA (reference sequence). CDR3 loop: CSARAGNVDEQYF. CDR3 nucleotide sequence: TGCAGTGCTAGAGCAGGGAACGTGGACGAGCAGTACTTC.

J is TRBJ1-1 and V is TRBV4-2; D unclear. Germline lookup yields CDR1 LGHNA and CDR2 YNFKEQ. Trimming cost V 0 bases and J 4 bases, with 15 bases left between them. CDR3 length equals 16 residues. The CDR3 region is CASSQDWVRGITEAFF. DNA for the CDR3: TGTGCCAGCAGCCAAGATTGGGTTCGGGGTATCACTGAAGCTTTCTTT.

This clonotype was observed once. Here the CDR3 reads CSALRDTSYEQYF. The CDR3 nucleotides are TGCAGTGCGCTCCGGGACACATCCTACGAGCAGTACTTC. V gene TRBV20-1 combines with J gene TRBJ2-7, with D maybe TRBD1 (6 bases). Germline V CDR1 and CDR2: DFQATT, SNEGSKA (reference sequence). This CDR3 spans 13 amino acids. The ends were cut back, 6 bases at V and 1 base at J, with 13 bases in the middle.

This clonotype was counted once. The chain has TRBV5-1 and TRBJ2-5; 10 bases align to TRBD1. The CDR3 spans 14 residues. V shed 4 bases, J shed 3 bases, and the junction held 3 bases outside the gene matches. In germline, CDR1 is SGHRS, CDR2 YFSETQ. The CDR3 loop reads CASSGGTGEETQYF. CDR3 DNA: TGCGCCAGCAGCGGAGGGACAGGGGAAGAGACCCAGTACTTC.

The chain carries TRBV11-2 and TRBJ2-7, with a weak D call TRBD1 (6 bases). Trimming removed 5 bases at V and 3 bases at J, with 14 bases between. Germline CDR1 reads SGHAT; CDR2 reads FQNNGV. This CDR3 contains 14 residues. This CDR3 is CASSLQGAGYEQYF. The CDR3 bases are TGTGCCAGCAGCCTACAGGGAGCAGGCTACGAGCAGTACTTC.

This rearrangement joins TRBV5-1 to TRBJ2-3; 8 nucleotides agree with TRBD2. Germline V gives CDR1 SGHRS, CDR2 YFSETQ. There are 15 residues in the CDR3. V gave up 2 bases and J gave up 1 base; unmatched junction bases: 3. The DNA for the CDR3 is TGCGCCAGCAGCTTCCAAGCGGGGGGCACAGATACGCAGTATTTT. This translates into CASSFQAGGTDTQYF.

J is TRBJ2-1 and V is TRBV20-1; D could derive from TRBD1 or TRBD2 (5 bases each). From germline, CDR1 is DFQATT and CDR2 SNEGSKA (reference sequence). The ends were cut back, 0 bases at V and 9 bases at J, with 15 bases in the middle. CDR3 size: 14 residues. CDR3 nucleotide sequence: TGCAGTGCTAGAGATGGGACCCGCTCGGGTGAGCAGTTCTTC. It codes for CSARDGTRSGEQFF.